Below are 22 T cell receptor beta chains sequenced from a single sample in a study of T-cell memory formation after mild COVID-19. TCRdb itself ran the 5' RACE reads through MiXCR, one entry per CDR3 protein. The repertoire holds hundreds of thousands of distinct CDR3 sequences, around 20% seen once, with around 12% in the top ten. Source material: PBMCs or a T cell subset sorted from them (not recorded which). The receptors were sampled from an adult woman who had mild COVID-19 (a few samples of this study predate the infection). Cell type and time point are not known.

This chain connects TRBV7-9 to TRBJ2-6; no clear D gene. Per germline, CDR1 SEHNR and CDR2 FQNEAQ (reference sequence). CDR3 length: 15 residues. V dropped 10 bases and J dropped 1 base, with 14 bases sitting between them. This CDR3 is CATRPLASGANVLTF. In DNA, the CDR3 is TGTGCCACCCGCCCTCTGGCGTCTGGGGCCAACGTCCTGACTTTC.

This clonotype came up a few times. The chain recombines TRBV15 with TRBJ2-7; tentative D call: TRBD2 (6 bases). CDR3 length: 14 residues. The germline V gene encodes CDR1 LNHNV and CDR2 YYDKDF (reference sequence). V lost 3 bases to trimming and J lost 1 base, with 10 bases between them. DNA of the CDR3: TGTGCCACCAGCAGTTCGGACTATTCCTACGAGCAGTACTTC. It is translated as CATSSSDYSYEQYF.

This clonotype showed up just a few times. The CDR3 sequence is CASSITSGGAYEQFF. The CDR3 DNA reads as TGCGCCAGCAGCATAACTAGCGGGGGGGCCTATGAGCAGTTCTTC. The chain is built from TRBV5-1 and TRBJ2-1, with 13 bases identical to TRBD2. The CDR3 sequence is 15 residues long. V shed 4 bases, J shed 8 bases, and the junction held 6 bases outside the gene matches. From germline, CDR1 is SGHRS and CDR2 YFSETQ.

This chain joins TRBV20-1 and TRBJ1-4; 9 nucleotides agree with TRBD1. The V gene's germline CDR1 is DFQATT and CDR2 SNEGSKA (reference sequence). V trimming: 1 base; J trimming: 6 bases; junction bases outside the gene matches: 6. This CDR3 comprises 15 residues. CDR3 in DNA: TGCAGTGCTAGAGGCTGGACAGGGGATTATGAAAAACTGTTTTTT. This encodes CSARGWTGDYEKLFF.

This clonotype has only a few counts. CDR3 residues: CASSYTNSNWARGREQYF. The CDR3 nucleotides read TGTGCCAGCAGTTACACCAATTCGAACTGGGCGCGGGGGAGGGAGCAGTACTTC. The chain is built from TRBV6-5 and TRBJ2-7, with TRBD2 identical over 7 bases. V gave up 2 bases and J gave up 7 bases; unmatched junction bases: 20. Looked up from germline, CDR1 is MNHEY and CDR2 is SVGAGI. This CDR3 has 18 residues.

There are a few counts of this clonotype. The J gene is TRBJ2-1, the V gene TRBV20-1; 11 bases agree with TRBD2. The CDR3 runs 14 residues. The junction had 3 bases not matched to a gene; V was cut back by 4 bases and J by 4 bases. Per the germline V gene, CDR1 is DFQATT and CDR2 is SNEGSKA (reference sequence). CDR3 sequence (DNA): TGCAGTGCTATCGGGACTAGCGGTTACAATGAGCAGTTCTTC. Residues: CSAIGTSGYNEQFF.

This clonotype was detected only a few times. The rearrangement uses TRBV6-1 and TRBJ1-2; a possible D gene is TRBD1 (5 bases). CDR1 and CDR2 (germline): MNHNS, SASEGT. V lost 0 bases, J lost 4 bases, and 9 bases lay in between. The CDR3 covers 14 residues. The DNA of the CDR3 is TGTGCCAGCAGTGAAGCAGGGGAAGGCTATGGCTACACCTTC. The encoded protein is CASSEAGEGYGYTF.

The gene calls are TRBV12-3 or TRBV12-4 and TRBJ2-2; either TRBD1 or TRBD2 may fit D (7 bases each). Trimming removed 3 bases from V and 4 bases from J, with 12 bases in between. The CDR3 length is 15 residues. The CDR3 DNA follows: TGTGCCAGCAGTTTCCAGGGGGGGAGCACCGGGGAGCTGTTTTTT. It specifies CASSFQGGSTGELFF.

This chain joins TRBV5-1 and TRBJ1-2; D is ambiguous. Looked up from germline, CDR1 is SGHRS and CDR2 is YFSETQ. V dropped 4 bases and J dropped 8 bases, with 15 bases sitting between them. This CDR3 has 13 amino acids. The CDR3 reads CASSTTILGGYTF. Here the CDR3 DNA reads TGCGCCAGCAGCACAACGATCTTAGGGGGCTACACCTTC.

CDR3 sequence reads: CASSPLTSSTDTQYF. CDR3 bases: TGTGCCAGCAGTCCATTAACTTCTAGCACAGATACGCAGTATTTT. The chain carries TRBV12-3 or TRBV12-4 and TRBJ2-3; D not resolved. Trimming removed 5 bases at V and 0 bases at J, with 12 bases between. This CDR3 has 15 amino acids.

This clonotype was recorded many times. An end of the junction differs from the germline gene, which may be a read error. The chain employs TRBV5-1 and TRBJ1-5; D perhaps matches TRBD1 (5 bases). CDR1 and CDR2 (germline): SGHRS, YFSETQ. The CDR3 is made up of 15 amino acids. The CDR3 bases are TGTGCCAGCAGCTTGGGGCAGGGTGGAAATCAGCCCCAGCATTTT. Amino acids: CASSLGQGGNQPQHF. The whole variable domain, remainder taken from reference TRBV5-1 and TRBJ1-5, is KAGVTQTPRYLIKTRGQQVTLSCSPISGHRSVSWYQQTPGQGLQFLFEYFSETQRNKGNFPGRFSGRQFSNSRSEMNVSTLELGDSALYLCASSLGQGGNQPQHFGDGTRLSIL.

This chain links TRBV5-1 with TRBJ2-3; a possible D gene is TRBD1 (5 bases). The CDR3 spans 14 residues. The V and J ends lost 1 base and 2 bases respectively, with 8 bases between them. CDR1 is SGHRS, CDR2 YFSETQ, per germline. The CDR3: CASSLQGPTDTQYF. CDR3 nucleotide sequence: TGCGCCAGCAGCTTGCAGGGCCCCACAGATACGCAGTATTTT.

This rearrangement joins TRBV7-3 to TRBJ2-1; D gene uncertain. V was cut by 5 bases and J by 8 bases, with 10 bases left in between. Per germline, CDR1 SGHTA and CDR2 FQGTGA. This CDR3 has 12 residues. The CDR3 DNA reads TGTGCCAGCAGCATGCCGTTAGATGAGCAGTTCTTC. Its translation is CASSMPLDEQFF.

The rearrangement links TRBV20-1 to TRBJ2-7; 10 bases line up with TRBD2. The CDR3 runs 14 residues. The junction had 8 bases not matched to a gene; V was cut back by 6 bases and J by 3 bases. Germline-derived CDR1 and CDR2 are DFQATT and SNEGSKA (reference sequence). This CDR3 reads CSAAQSGRVYEQYF. CDR3 DNA: TGCAGTGCCGCCCAGAGCGGGAGGGTCTACGAGCAGTACTTC.

The chain employs TRBV6-5 and TRBJ2-1; TRBD1 is a possible D gene (6 bases). V lost 4 bases to trimming and J lost 10 bases, with 17 bases between them. From germline, CDR1 is MNHEY and CDR2 SVGAGI. The CDR3 length is 14 residues. CDR3 nucleotides: TGTGCCAGCAGTTCCGGGACACAAGGAGAGGAGCAGTTCTTC. Protein product: CASSSGTQGEEQFF.

This CDR3 reads CASSLLKVGDNQPQHF. The CDR3 nucleotides are TGTGCCAGCAGTTTATTGAAGGTGGGCGACAATCAGCCCCAGCATTTT. V gene TRBV28 combines with J gene TRBJ1-5; D is unclear. Trimming took 1 base from V and 3 from J, leaving 13 bases between them. This CDR3 has 16 amino acids. Per germline, CDR1 MDHEN and CDR2 SYDVKM.

This clonotype was detected a few times. As DNA, the CDR3 is TGTGCCAGCTCACCCTCCGGGAGTAGAGGGTACGAGCAGTACTTC. This translates into CASSPSGSRGYEQYF. The rearrangement joins TRBV18 to TRBJ2-7; TRBD2 might be the D (6 bases). The CDR3 extends over 15 amino acids. Germline CDR1 reads KGHSH; CDR2 reads LQKENI. V was shortened by 3 bases and J by 4 bases, with 16 bases between the two germline ends.

This clonotype came up a few times. J is TRBJ1-4 and V is TRBV12-3 or TRBV12-4; TRBD1 aligns across 7 bases. The trim removed 6 bases at V and 6 bases at J, leaving 10 bases unmatched. The CDR3 consists of 15 residues. The CDR3 spells CASSRAPGTDEKLFF. The CDR3, as DNA: TGTGCCAGCAGCCGTGCCCCGGGGACAGATGAAAAACTGTTTTTT.

This clonotype was observed once. The rearrangement joins TRBV12-3 or TRBV12-4 to TRBJ2-3; D remains ambiguous. Between the trimmed V and J ends, which lost 5 bases and 4 bases, there was a span of 7 bases. This CDR3 comprises 12 residues. DNA for the CDR3: TGTGCCAGCAGTCTTAAATCAGATACGCAGTATTTT. Encoded protein: CASSLKSDTQYF.

In this sample, this clonotype turned up a few times. The chain joins TRBV9 to TRBJ2-2; D remains ambiguous. Germline CDR1 reads SGDLS; CDR2 reads YYNGEE. V lost 2 bases and J 6 bases, leaving 11 bases between the germline ends. This CDR3 has 14 residues. In DNA form, the CDR3 reads TGTGCCAGCAGCGTGACTCGAGCCCCCGGGGAGCTGTTTTTT. Translating gives CASSVTRAPGELFF.

The chain has TRBV20-1 and TRBJ2-4; the match to TRBD2 covers 7 bases. J gave up 1 base and V 5 bases, and 11 bases lay outside the gene matches. Germline CDR1 reads DFQATT; CDR2 reads SNEGSKA (reference sequence). This CDR3 is built from 16 residues. CDR3 sequence reads: CSAYSGGRGAKNIQYF. CDR3 bases: TGCAGTGCTTATTCCGGAGGGCGGGGGGCCAAAAACATTCAGTACTTC.

This clonotype was observed a handful of times. V is TRBV15 and J is TRBJ2-7; D possibly corresponds to TRBD1 (5 bases). The length of the CDR3 is 14 residues. Between the trimmed V and J ends, which lost 1 base and 5 bases, there was a span of 12 bases. The germline V gene has CDR1 LNHNV and CDR2 YYDKDF (reference sequence). In DNA form, the CDR3 reads TGTGCCACCAGCAGAGTATCAAGGGGCGACGAGCAGTACTTC. Protein sequence: CATSRVSRGDEQYF.